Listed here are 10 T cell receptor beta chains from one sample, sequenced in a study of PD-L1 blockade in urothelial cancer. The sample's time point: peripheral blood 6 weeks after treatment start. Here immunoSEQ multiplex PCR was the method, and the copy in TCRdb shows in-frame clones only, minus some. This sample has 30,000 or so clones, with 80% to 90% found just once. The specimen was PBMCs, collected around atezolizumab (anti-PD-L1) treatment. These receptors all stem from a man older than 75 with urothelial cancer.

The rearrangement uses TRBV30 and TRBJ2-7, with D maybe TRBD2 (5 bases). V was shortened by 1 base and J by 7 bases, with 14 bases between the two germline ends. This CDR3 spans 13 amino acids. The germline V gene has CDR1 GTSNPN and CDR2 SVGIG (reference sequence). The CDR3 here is CAWSGSLPGEQYF. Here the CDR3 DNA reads TGTGCCTGGAGTGGGAGCTTGCCGGGAGAGCAGTACTTC.

The CDR3: CASTLGGSYEQYF. CDR3 bases: TGTGCCAGCACTTTGGGGGGATCCTACGAGCAGTACTTC. This chain uses TRBV7-8 with TRBJ2-7; D might be TRBD2 (6 bases). Germline lookup yields CDR1 SGHVS and CDR2 FQNEAQ. Trimming stripped 7 bases from V and 1 base from J, with 11 bases between. The CDR3 length is 13 residues.

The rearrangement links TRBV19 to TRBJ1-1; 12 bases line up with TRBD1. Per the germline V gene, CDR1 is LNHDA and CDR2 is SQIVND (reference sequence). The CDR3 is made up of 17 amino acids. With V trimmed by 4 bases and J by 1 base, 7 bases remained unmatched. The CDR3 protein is CASSTGTGGASNTEAFF. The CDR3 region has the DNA TGTGCCAGTAGTACCGGGACAGGGGGCGCCTCGAACACTGAAGCTTTCTTT.

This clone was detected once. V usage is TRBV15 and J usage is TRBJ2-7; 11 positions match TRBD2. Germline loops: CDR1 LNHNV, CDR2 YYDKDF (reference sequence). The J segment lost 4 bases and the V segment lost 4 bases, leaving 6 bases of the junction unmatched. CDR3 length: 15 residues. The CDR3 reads CATSTGLAGWYEQYF. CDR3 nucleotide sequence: TGTGCCACCAGCACCGGACTAGCGGGTTGGTACGAGCAGTACTTC.

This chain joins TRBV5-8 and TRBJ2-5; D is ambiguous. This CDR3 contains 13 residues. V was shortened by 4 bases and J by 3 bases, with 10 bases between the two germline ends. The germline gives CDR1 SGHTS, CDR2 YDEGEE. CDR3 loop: CASSTDLKETQYF. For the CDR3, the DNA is TGTGCCAGCAGCACCGACTTGAAAGAGACCCAGTACTTC.

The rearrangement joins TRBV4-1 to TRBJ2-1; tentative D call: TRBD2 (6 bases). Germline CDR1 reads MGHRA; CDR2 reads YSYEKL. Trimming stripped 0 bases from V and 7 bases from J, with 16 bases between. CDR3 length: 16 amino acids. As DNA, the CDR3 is TGCGCCAGCAGCCAAGATCCCGCAGCGGGTAGTAATGAGCAGTTCTTC. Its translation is CASSQDPAAGSNEQFF.

CDR3 sequence: CATESRQGQETF. CDR3 sequence (DNA): TGTGCCACCGAGAGTCGGCAGGGGCAGGAAACCTTC. The chain couples TRBV6-1 to TRBJ1-2; D possibly corresponds to TRBD1 (6 bases). The CDR3 contains 12 residues. Trimming took 10 bases from V and 14 from J, leaving 23 bases between them. Germline V CDR1 and CDR2: MNHNS, SASEGT.

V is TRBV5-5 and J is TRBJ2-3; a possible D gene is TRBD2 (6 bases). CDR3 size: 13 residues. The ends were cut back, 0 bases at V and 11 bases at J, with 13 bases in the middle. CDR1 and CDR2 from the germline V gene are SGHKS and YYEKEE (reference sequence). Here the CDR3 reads CASSLAGPGGQYF. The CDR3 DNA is TGTGCCAGCAGCTTGGCGGGGCCCGGGGGGCAGTATTTT.

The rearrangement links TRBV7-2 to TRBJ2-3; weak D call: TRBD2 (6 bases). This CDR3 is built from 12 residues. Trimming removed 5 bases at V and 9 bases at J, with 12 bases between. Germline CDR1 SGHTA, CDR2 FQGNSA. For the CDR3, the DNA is TGTGCCAGCAGCACCGGAGGGCCGACGCAGTATTTT. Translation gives CASSTGGPTQYF.

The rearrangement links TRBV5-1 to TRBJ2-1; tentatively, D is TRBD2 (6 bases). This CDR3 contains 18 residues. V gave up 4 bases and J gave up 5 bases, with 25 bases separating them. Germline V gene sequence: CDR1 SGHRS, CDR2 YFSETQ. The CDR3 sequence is CASSPRGSGARINNEQFF. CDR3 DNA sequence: TGCGCCAGCAGCCCGCGTGGTAGCGGAGCCCGAATAAACAATGAGCAGTTCTTC.